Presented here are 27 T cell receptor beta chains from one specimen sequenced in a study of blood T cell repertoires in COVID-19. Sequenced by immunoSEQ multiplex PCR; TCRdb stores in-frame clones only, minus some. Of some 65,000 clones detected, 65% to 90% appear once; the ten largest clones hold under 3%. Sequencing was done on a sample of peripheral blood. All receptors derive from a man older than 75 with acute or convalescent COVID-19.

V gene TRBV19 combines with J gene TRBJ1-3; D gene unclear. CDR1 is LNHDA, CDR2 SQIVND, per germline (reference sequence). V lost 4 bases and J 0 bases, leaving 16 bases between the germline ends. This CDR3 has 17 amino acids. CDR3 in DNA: TGTGCCAGTAGTAGGTACGTGGGCGATCTCTCTGGAAACACCATATATTTT. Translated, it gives CASSRYVGDLSGNTIYF.

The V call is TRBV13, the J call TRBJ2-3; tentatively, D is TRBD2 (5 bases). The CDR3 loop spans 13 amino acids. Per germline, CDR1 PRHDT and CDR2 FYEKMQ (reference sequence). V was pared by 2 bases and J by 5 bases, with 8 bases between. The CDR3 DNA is TGTGCCAGCAGCTTAAGAGGAGGAGATACGCAGTATTTT. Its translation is CASSLRGGDTQYF. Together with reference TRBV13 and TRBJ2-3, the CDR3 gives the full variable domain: AAGVIQSPRHLIKEKRETATLKCYPIPRHDTVYWYQQGPGQDPQFLISFYEKMQSDKGSIPDRFSAQQFSDYHSELNMSSLELGDSALYFCASSLRGGDTQYFGPGTRLTVL.

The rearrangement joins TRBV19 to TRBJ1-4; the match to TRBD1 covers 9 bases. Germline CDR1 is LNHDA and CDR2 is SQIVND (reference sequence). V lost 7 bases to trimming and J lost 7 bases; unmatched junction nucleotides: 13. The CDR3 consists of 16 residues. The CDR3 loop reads CASTPGQGPNGEKLFF. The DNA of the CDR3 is TGTGCCAGTACACCGGGACAGGGCCCAAATGGTGAAAAACTGTTTTTT. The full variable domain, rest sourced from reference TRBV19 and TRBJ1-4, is DGGITQSPKYLFRKEGQNVTLSCEQNLNHDAMYWYRQDPGQGLRLIYYSQIVNDFQKGDIAEGYSVSREKKESFPLTVTSAQKNPTAFYLCASTPGQGPNGEKLFFGSGTQLSVL.

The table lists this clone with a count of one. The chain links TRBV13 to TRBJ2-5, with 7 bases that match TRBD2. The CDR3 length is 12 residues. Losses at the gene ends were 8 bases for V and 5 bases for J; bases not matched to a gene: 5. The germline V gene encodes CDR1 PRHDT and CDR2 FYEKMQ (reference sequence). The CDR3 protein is CASQAGTETQYF. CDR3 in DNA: TGTGCCAGCCAAGCGGGAACGGAGACCCAGTACTTC. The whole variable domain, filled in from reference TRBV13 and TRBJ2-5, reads AAGVIQSPRHLIKEKRETATLKCYPIPRHDTVYWYQQGPGQDPQFLISFYEKMQSDKGSIPDRFSAQQFSDYHSELNMSSLELGDSALYFCASQAGTETQYFGPGTRLLVL.

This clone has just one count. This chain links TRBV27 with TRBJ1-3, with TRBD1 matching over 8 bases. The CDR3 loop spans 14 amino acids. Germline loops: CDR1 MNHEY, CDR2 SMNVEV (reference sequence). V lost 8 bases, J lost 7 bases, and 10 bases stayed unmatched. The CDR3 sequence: CASLFGQGRNTIYF. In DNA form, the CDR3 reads TGTGCCAGCTTATTTGGACAGGGACGGAACACCATATATTTT.

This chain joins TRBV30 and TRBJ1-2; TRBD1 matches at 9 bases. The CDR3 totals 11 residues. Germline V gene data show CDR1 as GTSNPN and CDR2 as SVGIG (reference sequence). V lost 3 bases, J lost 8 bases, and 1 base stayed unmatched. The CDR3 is CAWRTGGGYTF. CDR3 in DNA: TGTGCCTGGAGGACAGGGGGAGGCTACACCTTC. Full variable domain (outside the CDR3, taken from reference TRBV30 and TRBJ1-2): SQTIHQWPATLVQPVGSPLSLECTVEGTSNPNLYWYRQAAGRGLQLLFYSVGIGQISSEVPQNLSASRPQDRQFILSSKKLLLSDSGFYLCAWRTGGGYTFGSGTRLTVV.

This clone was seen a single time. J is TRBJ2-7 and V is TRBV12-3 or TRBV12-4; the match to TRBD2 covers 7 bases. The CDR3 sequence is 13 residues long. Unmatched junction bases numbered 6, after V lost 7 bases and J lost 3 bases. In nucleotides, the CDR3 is TGTGCCAGCACCTCCGGCGGGAGCTACGAGCAGTACTTC. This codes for CASTSGGSYEQYF.

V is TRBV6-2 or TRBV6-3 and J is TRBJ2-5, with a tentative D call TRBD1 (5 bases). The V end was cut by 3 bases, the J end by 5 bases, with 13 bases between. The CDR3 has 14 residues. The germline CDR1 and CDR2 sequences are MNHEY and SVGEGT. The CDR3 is CASSYQGSSETQYF. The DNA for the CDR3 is TGTGCCAGCAGTTATCAGGGATCGTCTGAGACCCAGTACTTC.

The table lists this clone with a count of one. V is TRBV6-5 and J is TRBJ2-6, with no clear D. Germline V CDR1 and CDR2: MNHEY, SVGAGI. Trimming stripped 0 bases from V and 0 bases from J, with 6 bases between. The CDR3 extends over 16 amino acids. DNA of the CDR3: TGTGCCAGCAGTTACTCGGAGCTCTCTGGGGCCAACGTCCTGACTTTC. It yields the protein CASSYSELSGANVLTF.

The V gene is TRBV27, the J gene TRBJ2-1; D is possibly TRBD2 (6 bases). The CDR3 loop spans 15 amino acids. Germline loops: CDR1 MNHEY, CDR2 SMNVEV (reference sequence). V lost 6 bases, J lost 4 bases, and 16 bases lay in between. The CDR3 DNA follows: TGTGCCAGCAGCCAAACGGGACTGATTTACAATGAGCAGTTCTTC. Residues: CASSQTGLIYNEQFF.

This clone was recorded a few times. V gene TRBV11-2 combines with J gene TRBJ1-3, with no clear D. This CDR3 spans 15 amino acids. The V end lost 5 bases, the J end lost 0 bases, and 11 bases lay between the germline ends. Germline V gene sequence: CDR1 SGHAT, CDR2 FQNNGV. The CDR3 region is CASSQDWSSGNTIYF. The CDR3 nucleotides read TGTGCCAGCAGCCAAGACTGGAGCTCTGGAAACACCATATATTTT.

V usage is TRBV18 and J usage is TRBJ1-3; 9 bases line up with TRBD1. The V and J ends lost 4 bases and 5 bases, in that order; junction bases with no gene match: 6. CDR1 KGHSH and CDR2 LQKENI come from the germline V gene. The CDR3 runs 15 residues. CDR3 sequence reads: CASSLRTGERNTIYF. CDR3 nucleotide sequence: TGTGCCAGCTCACTTAGGACAGGGGAGCGAAACACCATATATTTT.

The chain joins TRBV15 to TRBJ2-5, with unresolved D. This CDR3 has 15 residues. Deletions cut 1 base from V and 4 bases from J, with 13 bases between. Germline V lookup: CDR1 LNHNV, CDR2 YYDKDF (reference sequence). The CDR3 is CATSRGPGPLETQYF. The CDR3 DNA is TGTGCCACCAGCAGAGGCCCAGGTCCCTTAGAGACCCAGTACTTC.

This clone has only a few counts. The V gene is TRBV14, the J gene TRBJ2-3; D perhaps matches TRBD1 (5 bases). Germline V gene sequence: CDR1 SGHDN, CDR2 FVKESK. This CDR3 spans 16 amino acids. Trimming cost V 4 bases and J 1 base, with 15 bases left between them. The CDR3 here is CASSRDVGARTDTQYF. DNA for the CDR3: TGTGCCAGCAGCCGCGACGTTGGGGCCCGCACAGATACGCAGTATTTT.

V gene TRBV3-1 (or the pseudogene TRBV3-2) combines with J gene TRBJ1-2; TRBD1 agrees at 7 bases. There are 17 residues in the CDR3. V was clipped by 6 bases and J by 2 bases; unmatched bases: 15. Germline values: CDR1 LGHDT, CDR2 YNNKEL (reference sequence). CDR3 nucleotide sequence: TGTGCCAGCAGACCGCTCGGCCGGACAGGAGGCAACTATGGCTACACCTTC. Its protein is CASRPLGRTGGNYGYTF.

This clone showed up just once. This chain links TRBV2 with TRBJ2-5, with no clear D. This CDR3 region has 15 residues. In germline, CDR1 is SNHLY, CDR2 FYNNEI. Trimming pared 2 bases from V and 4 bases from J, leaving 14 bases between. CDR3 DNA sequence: TGTGCCAGCAGTGAACAATTAATCAGAGGAGAGACCCAGTACTTC. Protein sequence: CASSEQLIRGETQYF.

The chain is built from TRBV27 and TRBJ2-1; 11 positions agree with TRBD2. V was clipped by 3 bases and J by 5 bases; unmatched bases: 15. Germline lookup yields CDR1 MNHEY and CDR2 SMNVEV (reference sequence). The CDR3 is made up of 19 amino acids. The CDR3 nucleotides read TGTGCCAGCAGTTTCCTTACTAGCGGGAGAACCCGGGGGAACAATGAGCAGTTCTTC. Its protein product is CASSFLTSGRTRGNNEQFF.

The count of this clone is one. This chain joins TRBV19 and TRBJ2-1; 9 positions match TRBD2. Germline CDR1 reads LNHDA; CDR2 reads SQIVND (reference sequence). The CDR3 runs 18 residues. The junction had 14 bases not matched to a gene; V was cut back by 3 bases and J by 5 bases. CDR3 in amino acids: CASSILGSGSTRNNEQFF. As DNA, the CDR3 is TGTGCCAGTAGTATTCTCGGTAGCGGGAGCACCCGCAACAATGAGCAGTTCTTC.

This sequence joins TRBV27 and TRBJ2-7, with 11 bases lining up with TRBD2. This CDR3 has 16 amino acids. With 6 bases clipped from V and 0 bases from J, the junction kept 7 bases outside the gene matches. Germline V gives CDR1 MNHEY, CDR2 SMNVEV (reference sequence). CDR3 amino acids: CASRRIAGGSSYEQYF. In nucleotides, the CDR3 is TGTGCCAGCAGGAGGATAGCGGGAGGGAGCTCCTACGAGCAGTACTTC.

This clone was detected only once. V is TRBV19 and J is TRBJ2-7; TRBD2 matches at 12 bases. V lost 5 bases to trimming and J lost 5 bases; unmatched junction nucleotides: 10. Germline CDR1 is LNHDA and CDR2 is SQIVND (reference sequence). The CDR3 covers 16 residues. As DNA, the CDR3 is TGTGCCAGTAGTCCGGGACTAGCGGGTGTGTACGACGAGCAGTACTTC. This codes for CASSPGLAGVYDEQYF.

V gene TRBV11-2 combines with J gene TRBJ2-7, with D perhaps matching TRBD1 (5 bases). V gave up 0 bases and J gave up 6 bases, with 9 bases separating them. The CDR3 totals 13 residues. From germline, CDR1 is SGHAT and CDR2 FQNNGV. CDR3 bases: TGTGCCAGCAGCTTAGAGCAGGGTTTCGAGCAGTACTTC. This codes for CASSLEQGFEQYF.

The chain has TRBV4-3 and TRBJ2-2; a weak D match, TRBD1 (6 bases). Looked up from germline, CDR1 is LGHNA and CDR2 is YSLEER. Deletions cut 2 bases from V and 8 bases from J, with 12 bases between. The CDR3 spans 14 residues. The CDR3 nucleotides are TGCGCCAGCAGCCAAACAGGGCCCGCTGGGGAGCTGTTTTTT. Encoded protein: CASSQTGPAGELFF.

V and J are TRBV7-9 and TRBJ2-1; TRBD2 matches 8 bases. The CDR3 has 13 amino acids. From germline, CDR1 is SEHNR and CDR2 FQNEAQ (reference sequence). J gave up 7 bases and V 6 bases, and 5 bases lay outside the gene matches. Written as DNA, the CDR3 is TGTGCCAGCAGTTGGACTAGCATGAATGAGCAGTTCTTC. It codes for CASSWTSMNEQFF.

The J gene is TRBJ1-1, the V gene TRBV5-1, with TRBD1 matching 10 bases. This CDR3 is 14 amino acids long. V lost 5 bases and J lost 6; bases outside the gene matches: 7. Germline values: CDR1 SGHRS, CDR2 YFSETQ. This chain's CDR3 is CASRRQGARPEAFF. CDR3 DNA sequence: TGCGCCAGCAGGAGACAGGGGGCGCGTCCTGAAGCTTTCTTT.

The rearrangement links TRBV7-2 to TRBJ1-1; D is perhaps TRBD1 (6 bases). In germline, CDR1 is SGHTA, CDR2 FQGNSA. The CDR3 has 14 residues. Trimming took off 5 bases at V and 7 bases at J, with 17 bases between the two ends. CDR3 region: CASSPRTGRGEAFF. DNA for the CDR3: TGTGCCAGCAGCCCTCGTACAGGGAGGGGTGAAGCTTTCTTT.

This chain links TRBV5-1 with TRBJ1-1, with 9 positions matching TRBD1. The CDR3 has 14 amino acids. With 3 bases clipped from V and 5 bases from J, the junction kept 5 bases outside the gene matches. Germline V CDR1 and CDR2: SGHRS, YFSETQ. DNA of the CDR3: TGCGCCAGCAGCTCCGGGACAGGGTTTACTGAAGCTTTCTTT. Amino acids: CASSSGTGFTEAFF. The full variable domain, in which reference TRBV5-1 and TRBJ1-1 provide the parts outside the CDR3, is KAGVTQTPRYLIKTRGQQVTLSCSPISGHRSVSWYQQTPGQGLQFLFEYFSETQRNKGNFPGRFSGRQFSNSRSEMNVSTLELGDSALYLCASSSGTGFTEAFFGQGTRLTVV.

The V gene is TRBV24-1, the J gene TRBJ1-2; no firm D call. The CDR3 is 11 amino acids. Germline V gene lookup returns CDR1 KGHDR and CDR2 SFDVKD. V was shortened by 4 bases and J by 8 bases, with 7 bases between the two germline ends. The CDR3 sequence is CATSDGVGYTF. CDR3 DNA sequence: TGTGCCACCAGTGACGGGGTCGGCTACACCTTC.